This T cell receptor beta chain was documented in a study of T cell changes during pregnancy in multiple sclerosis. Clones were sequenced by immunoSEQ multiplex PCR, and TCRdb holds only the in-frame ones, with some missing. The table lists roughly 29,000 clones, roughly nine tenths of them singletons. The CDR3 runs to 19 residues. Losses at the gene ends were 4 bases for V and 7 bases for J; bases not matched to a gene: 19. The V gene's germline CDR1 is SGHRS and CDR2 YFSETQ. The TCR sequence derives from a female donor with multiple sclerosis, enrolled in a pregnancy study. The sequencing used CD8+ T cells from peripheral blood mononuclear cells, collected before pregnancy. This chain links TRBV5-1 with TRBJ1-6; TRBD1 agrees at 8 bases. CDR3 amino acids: CASSPKGTGSLGGNSPLHF. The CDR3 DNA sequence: TGCGCCAGCAGCCCAAAGGGGACAGGCTCACTCGGAGGGAATTCACCCCTCCACTTT.